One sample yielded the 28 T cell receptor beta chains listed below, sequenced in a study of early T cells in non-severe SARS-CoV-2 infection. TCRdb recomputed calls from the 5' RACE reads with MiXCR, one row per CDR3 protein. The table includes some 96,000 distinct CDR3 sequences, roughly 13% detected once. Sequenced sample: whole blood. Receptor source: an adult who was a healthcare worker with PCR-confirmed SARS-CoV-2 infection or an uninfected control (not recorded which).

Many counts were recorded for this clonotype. In DNA, the CDR3 is TGTGCCAGCAGAGGGACTAGCGTTCCAGATACGCAGTATTTT. Amino acid sequence: CASRGTSVPDTQYF. The chain has TRBV2 and TRBJ2-3; TRBD2 agrees at 10 bases. The CDR3 extends over 14 amino acids. Per the germline V gene, CDR1 is SNHLY and CDR2 is FYNNEI. V lost 6 bases, J lost 4 bases, and 4 bases stayed unmatched. The variable domain in full, completed from reference TRBV2 and TRBJ2-3, reads EPEVTQTPSHQVTQMGQEVILRCVPISNHLYFYWYRQILGQKVEFLVSFYNNEISEKSEIFDDQFSVERPDGSNFTLKIRSTKLEDSAMYFCASRGTSVPDTQYFGPGTRLTVL.

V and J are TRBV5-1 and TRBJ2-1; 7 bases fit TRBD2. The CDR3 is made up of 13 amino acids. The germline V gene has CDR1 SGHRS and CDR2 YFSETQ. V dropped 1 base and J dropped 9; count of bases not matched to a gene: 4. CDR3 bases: TGCGCCAGCAGCTTGTGGTCGGGAGGTGAGCAGTTCTTC. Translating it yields CASSLWSGGEQFF.

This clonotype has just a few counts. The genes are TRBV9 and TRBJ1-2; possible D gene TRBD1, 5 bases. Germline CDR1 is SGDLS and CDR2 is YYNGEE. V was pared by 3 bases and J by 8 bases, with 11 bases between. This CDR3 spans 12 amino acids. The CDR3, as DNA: TGTGCCAGCAGCGCGCTAGGGGCGGGCTACACCTTC. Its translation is CASSALGAGYTF.

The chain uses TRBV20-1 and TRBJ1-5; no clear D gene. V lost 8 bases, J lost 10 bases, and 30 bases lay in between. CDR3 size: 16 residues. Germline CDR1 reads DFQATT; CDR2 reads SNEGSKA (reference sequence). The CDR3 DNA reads TGCAGTCCAACCTCTATTACCGCCCGGCATTTAGTTCCCCAGCATTTT. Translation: CSPTSITARHLVPQHF.

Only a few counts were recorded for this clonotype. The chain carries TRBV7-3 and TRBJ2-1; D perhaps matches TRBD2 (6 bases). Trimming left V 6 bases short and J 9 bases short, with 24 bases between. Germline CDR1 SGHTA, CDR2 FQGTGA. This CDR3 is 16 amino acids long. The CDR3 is CASSRGTLGGSGEQFF. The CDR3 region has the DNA TGTGCCAGCAGTCGAGGGACTTTGGGGGGTTCGGGTGAGCAGTTCTTC.

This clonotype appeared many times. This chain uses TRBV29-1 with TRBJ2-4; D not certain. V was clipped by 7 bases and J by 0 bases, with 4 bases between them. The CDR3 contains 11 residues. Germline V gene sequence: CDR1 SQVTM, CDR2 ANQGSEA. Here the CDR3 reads CSGLAKNIQYF. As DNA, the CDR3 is TGCAGCGGGTTAGCCAAAAACATTCAGTACTTC.

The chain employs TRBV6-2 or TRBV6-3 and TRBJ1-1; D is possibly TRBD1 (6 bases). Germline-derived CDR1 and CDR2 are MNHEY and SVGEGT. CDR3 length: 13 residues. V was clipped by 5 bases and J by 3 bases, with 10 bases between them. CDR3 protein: CASSGTPYTEAFF. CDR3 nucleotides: TGTGCCAGCAGTGGGACACCTTACACTGAAGCTTTCTTT.

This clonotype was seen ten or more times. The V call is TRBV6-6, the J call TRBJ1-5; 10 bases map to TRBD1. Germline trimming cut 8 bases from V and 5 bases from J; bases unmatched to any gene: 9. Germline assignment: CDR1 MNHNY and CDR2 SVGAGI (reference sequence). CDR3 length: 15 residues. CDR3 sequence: CASGPMTGGDQPQHF. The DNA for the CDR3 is TGTGCCAGCGGACCGATGACAGGGGGCGATCAGCCCCAGCATTTT.

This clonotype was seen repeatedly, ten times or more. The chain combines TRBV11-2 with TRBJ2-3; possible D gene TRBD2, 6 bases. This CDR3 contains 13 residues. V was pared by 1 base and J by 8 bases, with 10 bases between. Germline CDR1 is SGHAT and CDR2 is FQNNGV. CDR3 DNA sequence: TGTGCCAGCAGCTTAGTAGTGGGGGGTACGCAGTATTTT. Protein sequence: CASSLVVGGTQYF.

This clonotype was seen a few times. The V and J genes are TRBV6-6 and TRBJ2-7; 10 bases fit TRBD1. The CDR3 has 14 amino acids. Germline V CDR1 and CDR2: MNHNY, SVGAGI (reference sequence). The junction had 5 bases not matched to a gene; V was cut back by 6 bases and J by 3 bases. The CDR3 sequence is CASSQGQGRYEQYF. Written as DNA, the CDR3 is TGTGCCAGCAGCCAGGGACAGGGGCGCTACGAGCAGTACTTC.

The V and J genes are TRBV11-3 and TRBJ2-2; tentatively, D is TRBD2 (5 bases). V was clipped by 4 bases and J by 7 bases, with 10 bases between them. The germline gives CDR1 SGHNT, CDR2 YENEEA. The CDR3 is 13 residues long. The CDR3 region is CASSSRRGGELFF. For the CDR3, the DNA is TGTGCCAGCAGCTCCAGACGGGGCGGGGAGCTGTTTTTT.

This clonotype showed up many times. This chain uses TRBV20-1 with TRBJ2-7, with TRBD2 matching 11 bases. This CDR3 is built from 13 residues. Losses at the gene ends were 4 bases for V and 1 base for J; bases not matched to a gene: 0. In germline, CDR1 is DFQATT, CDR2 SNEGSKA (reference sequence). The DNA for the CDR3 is TGCAGTGCTACTAGCGGGGGGTCCTACGAGCAGTACTTC. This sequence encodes CSATSGGSYEQYF.

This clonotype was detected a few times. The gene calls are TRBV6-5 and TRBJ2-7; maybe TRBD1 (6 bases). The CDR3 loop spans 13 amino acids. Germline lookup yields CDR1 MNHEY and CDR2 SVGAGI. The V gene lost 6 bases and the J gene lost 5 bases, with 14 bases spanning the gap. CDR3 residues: CASRPDRRNEQYF. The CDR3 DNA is TGTGCCAGCAGACCCGACAGGCGAAACGAGCAGTACTTC.

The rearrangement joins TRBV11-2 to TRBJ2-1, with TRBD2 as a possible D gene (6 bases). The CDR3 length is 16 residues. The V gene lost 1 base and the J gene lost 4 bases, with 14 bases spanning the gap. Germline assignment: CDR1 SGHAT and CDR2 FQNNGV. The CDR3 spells CASSLAGGAGYNEQFF. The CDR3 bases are TGTGCCAGCAGCTTAGCGGGCGGGGCAGGGTACAATGAGCAGTTCTTC.

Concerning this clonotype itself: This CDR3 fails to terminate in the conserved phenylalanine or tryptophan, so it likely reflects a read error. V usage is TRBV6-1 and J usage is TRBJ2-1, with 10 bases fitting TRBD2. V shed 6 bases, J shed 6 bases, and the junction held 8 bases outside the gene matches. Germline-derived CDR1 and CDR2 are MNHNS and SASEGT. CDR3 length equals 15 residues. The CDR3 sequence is CASRIAGGGSNEQFL. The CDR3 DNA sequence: TGTGCCAGCAGGATAGCGGGGGGCGGCTCCAATGAGCAGTTCTTG.

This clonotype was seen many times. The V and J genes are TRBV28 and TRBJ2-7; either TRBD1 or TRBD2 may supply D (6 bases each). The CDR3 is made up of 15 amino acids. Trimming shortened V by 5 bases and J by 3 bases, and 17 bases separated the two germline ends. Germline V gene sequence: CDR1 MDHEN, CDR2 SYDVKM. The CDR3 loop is CASSQGGTEYYEQYF. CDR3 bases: TGTGCCAGCAGTCAAGGGGGGACCGAGTACTACGAGCAGTACTTC.

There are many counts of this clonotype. CDR3 bases: TGTGCCAGCAGCCGACAGACAGGGGGCAGCGCAGATACGCAGTATTTT. It is translated as CASSRQTGGSADTQYF. J is TRBJ2-3 and V is TRBV7-2; 10 nucleotides match TRBD1. The CDR3 has 16 amino acids. Germline V gene data show CDR1 as SGHTA and CDR2 as FQGNSA. Germline trimming cut 5 bases from V and 4 bases from J; bases unmatched to any gene: 9.

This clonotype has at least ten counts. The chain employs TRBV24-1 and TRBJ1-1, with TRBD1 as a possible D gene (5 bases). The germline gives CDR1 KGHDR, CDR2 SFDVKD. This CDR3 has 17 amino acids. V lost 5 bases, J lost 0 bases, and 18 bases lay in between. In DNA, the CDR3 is TGTGCCACCAGTGCAGGTAGCCTGACAGACCTGAACACTGAAGCTTTCTTT. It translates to CATSAGSLTDLNTEAFF.

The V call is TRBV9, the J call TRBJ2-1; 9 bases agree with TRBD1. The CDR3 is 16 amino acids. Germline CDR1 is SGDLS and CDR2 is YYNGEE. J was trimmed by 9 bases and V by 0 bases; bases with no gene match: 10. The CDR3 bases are TGTGCCAGCAGCGTAGGCTCCACAGGGGGCAAGGGTGAGCAGTTCTTC. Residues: CASSVGSTGGKGEQFF.

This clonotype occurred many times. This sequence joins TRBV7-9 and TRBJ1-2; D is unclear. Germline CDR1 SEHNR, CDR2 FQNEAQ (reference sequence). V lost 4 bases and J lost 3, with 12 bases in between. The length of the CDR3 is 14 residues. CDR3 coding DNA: TGTGCCAGCAGCTGGGGAGGCTCGGACTATGGCTACACCTTC. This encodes CASSWGGSDYGYTF. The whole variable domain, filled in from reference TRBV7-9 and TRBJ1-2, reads DTGVSQNPRHKITKRGQNVTFRCDPISEHNRLYWYRQTLGQGPEFLTYFQNEAQLEKSRLLSDRFSAERPKGSFSTLEIQRTEQGDSAMYLCASSWGGSDYGYTFGSGTRLTVV.

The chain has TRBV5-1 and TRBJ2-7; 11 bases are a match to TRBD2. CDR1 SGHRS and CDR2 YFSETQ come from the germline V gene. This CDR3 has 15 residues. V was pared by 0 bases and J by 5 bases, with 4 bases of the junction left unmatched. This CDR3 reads CASSLELAGDNEQYF. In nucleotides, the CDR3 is TGCGCCAGCAGCTTGGAACTAGCGGGGGATAACGAGCAGTACTTC.

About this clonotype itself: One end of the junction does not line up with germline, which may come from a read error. DNA of the CDR3: TGCGCCAGCACCTCCGATAACTCTCACCCGGTCTTC. This translates into CASTSDNSHPVF. The chain has TRBV5-1 and TRBJ2-1; D gene ambiguous. This CDR3 comprises 12 residues. Germline loops: CDR1 SGHRS, CDR2 YFSETQ.

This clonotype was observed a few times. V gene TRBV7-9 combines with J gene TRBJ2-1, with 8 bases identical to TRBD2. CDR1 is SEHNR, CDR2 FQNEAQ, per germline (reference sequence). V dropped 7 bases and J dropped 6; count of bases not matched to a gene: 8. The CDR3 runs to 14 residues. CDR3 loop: CASNIGGAANEQFF. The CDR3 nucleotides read TGTGCCAGCAATATCGGGGGGGCTGCCAATGAGCAGTTCTTC.

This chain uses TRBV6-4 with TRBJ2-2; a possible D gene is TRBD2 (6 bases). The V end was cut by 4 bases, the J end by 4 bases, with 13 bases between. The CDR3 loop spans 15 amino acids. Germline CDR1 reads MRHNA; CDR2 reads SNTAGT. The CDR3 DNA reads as TGTGCCAGCAGTGCCTTCCCGGGGGTCACCGGGGAGCTGTTTTTT. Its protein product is CASSAFPGVTGELFF.

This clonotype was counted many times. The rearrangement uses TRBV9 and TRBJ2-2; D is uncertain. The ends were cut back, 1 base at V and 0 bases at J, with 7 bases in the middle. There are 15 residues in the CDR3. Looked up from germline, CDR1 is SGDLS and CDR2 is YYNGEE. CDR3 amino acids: CASSVFGTNTGELFF. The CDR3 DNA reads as TGTGCCAGCAGCGTATTTGGCACGAACACCGGGGAGCTGTTTTTT.

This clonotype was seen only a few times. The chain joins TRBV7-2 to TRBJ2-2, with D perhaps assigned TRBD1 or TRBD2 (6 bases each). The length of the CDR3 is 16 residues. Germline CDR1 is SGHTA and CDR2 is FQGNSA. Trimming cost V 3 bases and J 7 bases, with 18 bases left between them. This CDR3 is CASSLEGRGVIGELFF. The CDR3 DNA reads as TGTGCCAGCAGCTTGGAGGGCAGGGGCGTGATCGGGGAGCTGTTTTTT.

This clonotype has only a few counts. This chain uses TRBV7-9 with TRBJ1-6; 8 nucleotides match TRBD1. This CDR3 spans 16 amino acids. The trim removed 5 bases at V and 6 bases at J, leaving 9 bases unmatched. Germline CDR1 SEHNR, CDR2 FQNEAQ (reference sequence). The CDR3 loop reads CASSARRGPGNSPLHF. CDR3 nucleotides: TGTGCCAGCAGCGCCCGCAGGGGGCCCGGTAATTCACCCCTCCACTTT.

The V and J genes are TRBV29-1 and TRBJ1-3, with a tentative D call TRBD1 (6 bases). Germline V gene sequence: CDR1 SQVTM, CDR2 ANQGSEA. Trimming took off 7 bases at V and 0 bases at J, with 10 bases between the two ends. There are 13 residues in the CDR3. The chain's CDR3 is CSAGTNSGNTIYF. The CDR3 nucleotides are TGCAGCGCTGGGACAAACTCTGGAAACACCATATATTTT.